The rows below give T cell receptor beta chains drawn from one sample of a study of control samples from healthy donors and cancer patients. Libraries were prepared by immunoSEQ multiplex PCR; TCRdb keeps only in-frame clonotypes and omits some of them. The sample lists some 200,000 clones; about nine tenths were seen once. The sample consisted of blood. These receptor sequences come from a woman in her twenties or thirties in good health. Each CDR3 is given with its conserved first and last residue. The order of the fields is CDR3 protein, CDR3 DNA, V gene, D gene, clone size, J gene. The D gene is left open where the match is weak. Size is omitted from some rows. Given values are once, few, many or a class for expanded clones.

cdr3_aa: CASSPPPDRVSGNTIYF
cdr3_nt: TGTGCCAGCAGCCCACCCCCGGACAGGGTTTCGGGAAACACCATATATTTT
v_call: TRBV9
d_call: TRBD1
clone_size: NA
j_call: TRBJ1-3

cdr3_aa: CASSLGPPDEQYF
cdr3_nt: TGTGCCAGCAGTCTGGGACCCCCTGACGAGCAGTACTTC
v_call: TRBV12-3/TRBV12-4
d_call: NA
clone_size: NA
j_call: TRBJ2-7

cdr3_aa: CASSLWGDSPLHF
cdr3_nt: TGTGCCAGCAGCTTATGGGGGGATTCACCCCTCCACTTT
v_call: TRBV7-9
d_call: NA
clone_size: few
j_call: TRBJ1-6

cdr3_aa: CASSLGQTYNSPLHF
cdr3_nt: TGTGCCAGCAGCTTGGGGCAGACCTATAATTCACCCCTCCACTTT
v_call: TRBV5-4
d_call: NA
clone_size: NA
j_call: TRBJ1-6

cdr3_aa: CASSQLPGTRTDTQYF
cdr3_nt: TGTGCCAGCAGCCAATTACCCGGGACTCGCACAGATACGCAGTATTTT
v_call: TRBV3-1/TRBV3-2
d_call: NA
clone_size: NA
j_call: TRBJ2-3

cdr3_aa: CASSLEGGGYGYTF
cdr3_nt: TGTGCCAGCAGCTTGGAGGGGGGAGGCTATGGCTACACCTTC
v_call: TRBV5-4
d_call: NA
clone_size: NA
j_call: TRBJ1-2

cdr3_aa: CASSQDEQGPYNEQFF
cdr3_nt: TGTGCCAGCAGCCAAGATGAACAGGGCCCCTACAATGAGCAGTTCTTC
v_call: TRBV4-2
d_call: NA
clone_size: NA
j_call: TRBJ2-1

cdr3_aa: CASRAHSGGSYEQYF
cdr3_nt: TGTGCCAGCAGAGCCCACAGCGGGGGCTCCTACGAGCAGTACTTC
v_call: TRBV11-3
d_call: TRBD2
clone_size: NA
j_call: TRBJ2-7

cdr3_aa: CASSQGTSGRAKNIQYF
cdr3_nt: TGTGCCAGCAGCCAAGGGACTAGCGGGAGAGCCAAAAACATTCAGTACTTC
v_call: TRBV3-1/TRBV3-2
d_call: TRBD2
clone_size: NA
j_call: TRBJ2-4

cdr3_aa: CASNPLGETQYF
cdr3_nt: TGCGCCAGCAACCCATTAGGGGAGACCCAGTACTTC
v_call: TRBV5-1
d_call: NA
clone_size: NA
j_call: TRBJ2-5

cdr3_aa: CASSKQGGRNQPQHF
cdr3_nt: TGTGCCAGCAGCAAACAGGGGGGACGGAATCAGCCCCAGCATTTT
v_call: TRBV7-2
d_call: TRBD1
clone_size: NA
j_call: TRBJ1-5

cdr3_aa: CASSPGEATGELFF
cdr3_nt: TGTGCCAGCAGTCCGGGGGAGGCGACCGGGGAGCTGTTTTTT
v_call: TRBV6-4
d_call: NA
clone_size: NA
j_call: TRBJ2-2

cdr3_aa: CASSVTGQETQYF
cdr3_nt: TGTGCCAGCAGCGTAACTGGGCAAGAGACCCAGTACTTC
v_call: TRBV9
d_call: NA
clone_size: NA
j_call: TRBJ2-5

cdr3_aa: CASSRDRNTEAFF
cdr3_nt: TGCGCCAGCAGCCGGGACAGGAACACTGAAGCTTTCTTT
v_call: TRBV4-3
d_call: TRBD1
clone_size: NA
j_call: TRBJ1-1

cdr3_aa: CAWTPTSTDTQYF
cdr3_nt: TGTGCCTGGACCCCCACTAGCACAGATACGCAGTATTTT
v_call: TRBV30
d_call: NA
clone_size: NA
j_call: TRBJ2-3